There are many counts of the clone carrying this T cell receptor beta chain. Its antigen is unidentified. The germline CDR1 and CDR2 sequences are SGHRS and YFSETQ. Trimming took 2 bases from V and 13 from J, leaving 19 bases between them. The CDR3 covers 15 residues. TCRdb re-analysed the 5' RACE reads in MiXCR, keeping a single row per CDR3 protein. The table records about 540,000 distinct CDR3 sequences, roughly an eighth of them present only once. These data come from a study of CD8 T cells in ankylosing spondylitis. Findings of the study overall: Made up of eight highly homologous variants, a TCR beta motif appeared characteristic of ankylosing spondylitis blood.

The rearrangement joins TRBV5-1 to TRBJ1-6; the D gene is possibly TRBD1 (6 bases). The receptor was derived from a male donor with ankylosing spondylitis. Sequenced: blood, either unsorted or a sorted T cell fraction (not recorded which). CDR3 sequence (DNA): TGCGCCAGCAGCTTAAACAGGGACCCCATAGGGCCCCTCCACTTT. Protein sequence: CASSLNRDPIGPLHF.